This TCR beta chain was identified during a study of response to subunit inactivated influenza vaccine. Study conclusions and caveats: Authors suggested that a seasonal influenza vaccination recruits few new T cells each time.

Of note for this clonotype: Its antigen is unidentified.

With V trimmed by 6 bases and J by 0 bases, 8 bases remained unmatched. CDR3 size: 16 residues. Germline V gene lookup returns CDR1 SQVTM and CDR2 ANQGSEA. In TCRdb, the RT-PCR reads were re-called with MiXCR into one record per CDR3 protein. The top ten hold approximately 10% of the sample, which has about 620,000 distinct CDR3 sequences, 12% seen once. This receptor was obtained from a man aged 50 to 60 who received an inactivated influenza vaccine. Sample: PBMCs from blood, taken on the day of vaccination. J is TRBJ2-6 and V is TRBV29-1; 7 bases match TRBD1. The CDR3 nucleotides read TGCAGCGTGCGACAGGGTGGGAGCTCTGGGGCCAACGTCCTGACTTTC. As protein: CSVRQGGSSGANVLTF. Variable domain in full (rest from reference TRBV29-1 and TRBJ2-6): SAVISQKPSRDICQRGTSLTIQCQVDSQVTMMFWYRQQPGQSLTLIATANQGSEATYESGFVIDKFPISRPNLTFSTLTVSNMSPEDSSIYLCSVRQGGSSGANVLTFGAGSRLTVL.